The rows below give T cell receptor beta chains drawn from one sample of a study of cytomegalovirus exposure and HLA in healthy donors. Sequencing was performed with immunoSEQ multiplex PCR; in TCRdb, only in-frame clones are kept and a portion is missing. The sample yields more than 100,000 clones, approximately 80% seen once. Material: PBMCs. These receptor sequences come from a woman between 40 and 50 years old in good health and CMV-seropositive. Both conserved end residues are part of each CDR3. D genes are given only for firm matches. Part of the rows lack a size; the others show once, few, many or a class for expanded clones.

>-|TRBV9|TRBJ1-3|-
CASSVDDNSGNTIYF
TGTGCCAGCAGCGTAGACGACAACTCTGGAAACACCATATATTTT
>-|TRBV19|TRBJ1-4|-
CASKLRGRNEKLFF
TGTGCCAGTAAATTGCGGGGGAGGAATGAAAAACTGTTTTTT
>-|TRBV7-2|TRBJ2-7|TRBD1
CASSLGQSGEQYF
TGTGCCAGCAGCCTGGGACAGTCCGGCGAGCAGTACTTC
>-|TRBV5-1|TRBJ2-2|TRBD1
CASSLAGGQGSTGELFF
TGCGCCAGCAGCTTGGCCGGGGGACAGGGCTCCACCGGGGAGCTGTTTTTT
>-|TRBV18|TRBJ1-6|TRBD1
CASSPRQGDNSPLHF
TGTGCCAGCTCACCGCGACAGGGGGATAATTCACCCCTCCACTTT
>-|TRBV5-6|TRBJ1-6|TRBD1
CASSPDRASPLHF
TGTGCCAGCAGCCCTGACAGGGCTTCACCCCTCCACTTT
>-|TRBV5-4|TRBJ2-7|-
CASSLQGSYEQYF
TGTGCCAGCAGCTTGCAGGGCTCCTACGAGCAGTACTTC
>few|TRBV6-6|TRBJ1-6|-
CALASVSYNSPLHF
TGTGCCCTAGCGAGTGTGAGTTATAATTCACCCCTCCACTTT
>-|TRBV5-1|TRBJ2-2|TRBD1
CASSGGQGGTGELFF
TGCGCCAGCAGCGGGGGACAGGGCGGCACCGGGGAGCTGTTTTTT
>once|TRBV13|TRBJ2-7|TRBD2
CASLRLAGVNEQYF
TGTGCCAGCCTTAGACTAGCGGGAGTCAACGAGCAGTACTTC
>-|TRBV6-1|TRBJ2-7|TRBD1
CASRTGTGASYEQYF
TGTGCCAGCAGAACCGGGACAGGAGCCTCCTACGAGCAGTACTTC
>-|TRBV9|TRBJ2-5|-
CASGRTGVERETQYF
TGTGCCAGCGGCAGGACGGGAGTAGAGAGAGAGACCCAGTACTTC
>-|TRBV7-3|TRBJ2-3|TRBD2
CASSLQGGSGRAADTQYF
TGTGCCAGCAGCCTCCAGGGGGGTAGCGGGAGGGCGGCAGATACGCAGTATTTT
>-|TRBV20-1|TRBJ2-3|TRBD1
CSARVRGPQYF
TGCAGTGCTAGAGTTAGGGGGCCGCAGTATTTT
>-|TRBV7-6|TRBJ1-3|-
CASSLELGNTIYF
TGTGCCAGCAGCTTAGAGCTCGGAAACACCATATATTTT
>once|TRBV7-9|TRBJ2-5|-
CASSLGSQETQYF
TGTGCCAGCAGCTTAGGCAGCCAAGAGACCCAGTACTTC
>-|TRBV6-5|TRBJ2-1|TRBD2
CASSRAGVNEQFF
TGTGCCAGCAGTCGCGCGGGAGTCAATGAGCAGTTCTTC
>-|TRBV5-1|TRBJ2-1|TRBD2
CASSLGLAGADEQFF
TGCGCCAGCAGCTTGGGACTAGCGGGAGCAGATGAGCAGTTCTTC
>-|TRBV7-7|TRBJ2-3|TRBD2
CASSPGLAGGLADTQYF
TGTGCTAGCAGCCCGGGACTAGCGGGGGGGCTCGCAGATACGCAGTATTTT
>-|TRBV7-2|TRBJ2-5|-
CASSLVRGETQYF
TGTGCCAGCAGCTTAGTTCGGGGGGAGACCCAGTACTTC
>-|TRBV2|TRBJ2-7|TRBD1
CASNRDRSYEQYF
TGTGCCAGCAACCGGGACAGGAGTTACGAGCAGTACTTC
>once|TRBV7-2|TRBJ2-7|TRBD2
CASSHRERGATYEQYF
TGTGCCAGCAGCCATCGAGAGCGGGGGGCCACCTACGAGCAGTACTTC
>-|TRBV4-2|TRBJ1-6|-
CASSQSENSPLHF
TGTGCCAGCAGCCAATCTGAGAATTCACCCCTCCACTTT
>-|TRBV6-4|TRBJ2-5|TRBD2
CASSDGTSGRETQYF
TGTGCCAGCAGTGACGGGACTAGCGGGAGAGAGACCCAGTACTTC
>-|TRBV4-2|TRBJ1-6|TRBD1
CASSPRGTGANSPLHF
TGTGCCAGCAGCCCAAGGGGTACAGGGGCTAATTCACCCCTCCACTTT
>-|TRBV19|TRBJ2-5|TRBD2
CASSQREREETQYF
TGTGCCAGTAGTCAGCGGGAGAGGGAAGAGACCCAGTACTTC
>-|TRBV5-1|TRBJ2-7|-
CASSLQGSSYEQYF
TGCGCCAGCAGCTTGCAGGGGTCCTCCTACGAGCAGTACTTC
>-|TRBV5-1|TRBJ2-2|TRBD2
CASSLEASGRATGELFF
TGCGCCAGCAGCTTGGAGGCTAGCGGGAGGGCGACCGGGGAGCTGTTTTTT
>-|TRBV10-1|TRBJ2-5|-
CALGAKETQYF
TGCGCCTTGGGGGCAAAAGAGACCCAGTACTTC